This record concerns one T cell receptor (beta chain) sequence. No antigen is known for it. Primed by a sample-barcoded 5' primer and a J-beta primer mix, a second PCR proceeded for roughly 6 to 12 cycles. TCRdb re-analysed the 5' RACE reads in MiXCR, keeping a single row per CDR3 protein. This table holds under 2 million distinct CDR3 sequences, roughly a third found once. The sample comes from a study of blood T cells in healthy people across ages. Study observations and caveats: PBMCs went unsorted, and a conclusive naive versus antigen-experienced comparison was therefore prevented.

V trimming: 3 bases; J trimming: 3 bases; junction bases outside the gene matches: 7. Germline loops: CDR1 MGHRA, CDR2 YSYEKL. CDR3 length: 15 residues. Sample: blood. This clonotype was sampled from a young woman in good health. The chain joins TRBV4-1 to TRBJ2-7, with 8 bases matching TRBD1. In nucleotides, the CDR3 is TGCGCCAGCAGCCAGCCGGGACAGGAGATCTACGAGCAGTACTTC. Protein sequence: CASSQPGQEIYEQYF.